This entry concerns a single TCR beta chain. Its specificity is not known. The record originates from a study of follicular helper T cells after annual influenza vaccination. Indicated time point: 2014-2015 season, 7 days after vaccination. Sorted blood CD4 subsets were sequenced before and after adults received seasonal inactivated influenza vaccine. TCRB sequencing was done at Survey resolution level. Produced via immunoSEQ multiplex PCR; TCRdb's table is partial and in-frame only. The table records several thousand clones, 65% to 85% of them present only once. Germline CDR1 LNHNV, CDR2 YYDKDF (reference sequence). This CDR3 is 18 amino acids long. The junction had 7 bases not matched to a gene; V was cut back by 1 base and J by 1 base. Overall study results and limits: ICOS+CD38+ cTfh clonality change tracked circulating plasmablast frequency change. Most later recoveries of Day 7 ICOS+CD38+ clones were ICOS-CD38- cTfh.

The source was CXCR5+ CD38- circulating T follicular helper cells from blood, collected 7 days after influenza vaccination. Subset specified: circulating Tfh, non-naive CD4+CXCR5+PD-1+ (ICOS+CD38+ or ICOS-CD38-). This receptor was taken from an adult who received the influenza vaccine. The chain is built from TRBV15 and TRBJ2-6, with 7 bases matching TRBD1. CDR3 amino acids: CATSRVRTGLSGANVLTF. CDR3 coding DNA: TGTGCCACCAGCAGAGTGAGGACAGGCTTATCTGGGGCCAACGTCCTGACTTTC.